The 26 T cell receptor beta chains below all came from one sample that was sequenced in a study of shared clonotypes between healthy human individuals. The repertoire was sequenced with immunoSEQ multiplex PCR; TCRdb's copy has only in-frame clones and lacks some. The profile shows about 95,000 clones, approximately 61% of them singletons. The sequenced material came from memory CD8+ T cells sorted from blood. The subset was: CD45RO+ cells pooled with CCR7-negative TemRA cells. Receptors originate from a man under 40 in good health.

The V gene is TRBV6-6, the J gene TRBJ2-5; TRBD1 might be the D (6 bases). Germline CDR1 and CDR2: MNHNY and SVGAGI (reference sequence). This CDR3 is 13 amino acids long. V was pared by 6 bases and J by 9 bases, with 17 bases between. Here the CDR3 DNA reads TGTGCCAGCAGCGAGAACAGGGAGAGGTCCCAGTACTTC. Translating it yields CASSENRERSQYF.

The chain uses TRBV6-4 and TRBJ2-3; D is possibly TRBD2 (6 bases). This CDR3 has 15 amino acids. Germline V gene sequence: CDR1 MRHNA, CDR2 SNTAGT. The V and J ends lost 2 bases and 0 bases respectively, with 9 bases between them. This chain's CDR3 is CASSDGGKSTDTQYF. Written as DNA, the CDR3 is TGTGCCAGCAGTGACGGCGGGAAAAGCACAGATACGCAGTATTTT.

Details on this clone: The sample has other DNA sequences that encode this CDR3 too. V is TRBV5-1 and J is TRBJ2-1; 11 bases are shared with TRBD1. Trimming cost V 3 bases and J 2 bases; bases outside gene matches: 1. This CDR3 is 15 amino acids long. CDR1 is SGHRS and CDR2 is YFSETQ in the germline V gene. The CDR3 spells CASSSGQGAYNEQFF. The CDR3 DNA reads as TGCGCCAGCAGCTCGGGACAGGGGGCCTACAATGAGCAGTTCTTC.

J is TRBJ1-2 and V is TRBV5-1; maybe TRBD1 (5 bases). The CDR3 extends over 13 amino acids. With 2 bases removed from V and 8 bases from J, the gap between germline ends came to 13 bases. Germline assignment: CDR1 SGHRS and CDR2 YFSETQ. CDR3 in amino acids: CASSFRQGEGYTF. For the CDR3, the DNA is TGCGCCAGCAGCTTTCGGCAGGGCGAGGGCTACACCTTC.

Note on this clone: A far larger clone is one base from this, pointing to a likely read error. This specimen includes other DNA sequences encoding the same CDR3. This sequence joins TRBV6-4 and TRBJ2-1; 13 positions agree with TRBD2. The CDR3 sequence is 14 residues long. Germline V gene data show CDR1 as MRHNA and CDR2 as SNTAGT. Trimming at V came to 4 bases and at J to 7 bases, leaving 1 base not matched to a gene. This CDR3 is CASSGLAGGNEQFF. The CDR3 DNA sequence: TGTGCCAGCAGTGGACTAGCGGGAGGAAATGAGCAGTTCTTC.

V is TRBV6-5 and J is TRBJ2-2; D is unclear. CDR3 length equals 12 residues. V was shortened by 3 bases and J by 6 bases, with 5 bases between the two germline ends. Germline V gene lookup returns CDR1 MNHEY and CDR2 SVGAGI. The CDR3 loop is CASSYPSGELFF. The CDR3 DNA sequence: TGTGCCAGCAGTTATCCTTCCGGGGAGCTGTTTTTT.

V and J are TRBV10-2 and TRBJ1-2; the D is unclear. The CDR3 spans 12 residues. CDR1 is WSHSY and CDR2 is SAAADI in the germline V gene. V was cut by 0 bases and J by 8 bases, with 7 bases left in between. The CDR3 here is CASSESNAGYTF. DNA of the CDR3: TGCGCCAGCAGTGAGTCGAATGCCGGCTACACCTTC.

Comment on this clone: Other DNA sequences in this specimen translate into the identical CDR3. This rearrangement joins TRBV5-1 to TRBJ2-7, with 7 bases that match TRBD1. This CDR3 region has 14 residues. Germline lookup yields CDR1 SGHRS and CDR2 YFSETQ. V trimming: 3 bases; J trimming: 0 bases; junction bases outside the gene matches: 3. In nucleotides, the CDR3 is TGCGCCAGCAGCTCAGGGACAGACTCCTACGAGCAGTACTTC. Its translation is CASSSGTDSYEQYF.

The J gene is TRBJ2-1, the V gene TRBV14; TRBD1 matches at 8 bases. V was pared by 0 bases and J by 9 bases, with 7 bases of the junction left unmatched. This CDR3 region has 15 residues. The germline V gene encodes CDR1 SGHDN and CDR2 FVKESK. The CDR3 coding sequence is TGTGCCAGCAGCCAAGATCGCGGACAGGGTGGTGAGCAGTTCTTC. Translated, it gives CASSQDRGQGGEQFF.

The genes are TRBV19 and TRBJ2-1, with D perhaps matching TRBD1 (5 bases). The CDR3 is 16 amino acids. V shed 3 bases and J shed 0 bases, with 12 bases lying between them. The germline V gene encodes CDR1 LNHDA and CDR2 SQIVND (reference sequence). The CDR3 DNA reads TGTGCCAGTAGTATCAGGGCGGAAAGCTCCTACAATGAGCAGTTCTTC. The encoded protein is CASSIRAESSYNEQFF.

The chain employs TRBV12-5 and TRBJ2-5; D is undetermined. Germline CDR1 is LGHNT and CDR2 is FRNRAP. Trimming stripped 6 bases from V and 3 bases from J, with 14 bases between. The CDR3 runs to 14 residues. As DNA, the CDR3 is TGTGCTAGTGGCCCAACGGCCTCTAAAGAGACCCAGTACTTC. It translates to CASGPTASKETQYF. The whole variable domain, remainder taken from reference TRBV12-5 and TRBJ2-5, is DARVTQTPRHKVTEMGQEVTMRCQPILGHNTVFWYRQTMMQGLELLAYFRNRAPLDDSGMPKDRFSAEMPDATLATLKIQPSEPRDSAVYFCASGPTASKETQYFGPGTRLLVL.

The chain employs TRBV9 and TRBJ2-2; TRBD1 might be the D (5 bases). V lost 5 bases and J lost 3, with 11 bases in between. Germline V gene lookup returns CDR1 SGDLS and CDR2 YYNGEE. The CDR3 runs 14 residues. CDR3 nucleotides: TGTGCCAGCAGTGATGAAGGGGACACCGGGGAGCTGTTTTTT. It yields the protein CASSDEGDTGELFF.

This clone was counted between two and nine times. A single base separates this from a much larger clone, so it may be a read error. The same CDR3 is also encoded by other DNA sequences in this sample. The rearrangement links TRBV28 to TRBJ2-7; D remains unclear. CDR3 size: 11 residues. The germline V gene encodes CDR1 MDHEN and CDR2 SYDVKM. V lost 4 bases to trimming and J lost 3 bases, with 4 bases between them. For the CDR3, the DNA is TGTGCCAGCAGTTCAGTCTACGAGCAGTACTTC. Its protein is CASSSVYEQYF. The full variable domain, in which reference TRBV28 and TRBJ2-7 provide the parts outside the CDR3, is DVKVTQSSRYLVKRTGEKVFLECVQDMDHENMFWYRQDPGLGLRLIYFSYDVKMKEKGDIPEGYSVSREKKERFSLILESASTNQTSMYLCASSSVYEQYFGPGTRLTVT.

The DNA of the CDR3 is TGTGCCAGCAGCTTGGGGGACAGCCGCCGGGGGCAGTACTTC. Translated: CASSLGDSRRGQYF. The genes are TRBV7-9 and TRBJ2-7, with 7 bases aligning to TRBD1. Germline lookup yields CDR1 SEHNR and CDR2 FQNEAQ (reference sequence). The length of the CDR3 is 14 residues. The ends lost 3 bases at V and 9 bases at J; junction bases unmatched: 11. Drawing the rest from reference TRBV7-9 and TRBJ2-7, the complete variable domain is DTGVSQNPRHKITKRGQNVTFRCDPISEHNRLYWYRQTLGQGPEFLTYFQNEAQLEKSRLLSDRFSAERPKGSFSTLEIQRTEQGDSAMYLCASSLGDSRRGQYFGPGTRLTVT.

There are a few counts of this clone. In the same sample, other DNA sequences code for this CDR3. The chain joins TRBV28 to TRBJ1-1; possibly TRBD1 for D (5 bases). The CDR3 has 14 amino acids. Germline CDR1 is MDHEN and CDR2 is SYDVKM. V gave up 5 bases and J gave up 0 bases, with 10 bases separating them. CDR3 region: CASSPGALNTEAFF. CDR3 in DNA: TGTGCCAGCAGTCCCGGGGCTCTGAACACTGAAGCTTTCTTT.

CDR3 sequence: CASSQSQGDGYGYTF. DNA for the CDR3: TGCGCCAGCAGTCAAAGCCAGGGGGACGGCTATGGCTACACCTTC. The chain is built from TRBV23-1 and TRBJ1-2; 7 bases are a match to TRBD1. TRBV23-1 is labeled an ORF, and its function is uncertain. The CDR3 runs 15 residues. J was trimmed by 4 bases and V by 2 bases; bases with no gene match: 7.

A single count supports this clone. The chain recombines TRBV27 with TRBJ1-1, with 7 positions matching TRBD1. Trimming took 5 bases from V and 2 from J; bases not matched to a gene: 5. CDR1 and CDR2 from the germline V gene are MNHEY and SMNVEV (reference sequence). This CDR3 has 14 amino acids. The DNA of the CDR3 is TGTGCCAGCAGTGCTGGAGGGGGCAACACTGAAGCTTTCTTT. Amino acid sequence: CASSAGGGNTEAFF.

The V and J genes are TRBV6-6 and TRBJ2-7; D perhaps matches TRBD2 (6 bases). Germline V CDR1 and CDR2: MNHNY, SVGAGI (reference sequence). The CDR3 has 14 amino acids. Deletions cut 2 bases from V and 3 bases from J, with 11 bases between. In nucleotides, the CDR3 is TGTGCCAGCAGTTACGGGACGGAGGGCTACGAGCAGTACTTC. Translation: CASSYGTEGYEQYF.

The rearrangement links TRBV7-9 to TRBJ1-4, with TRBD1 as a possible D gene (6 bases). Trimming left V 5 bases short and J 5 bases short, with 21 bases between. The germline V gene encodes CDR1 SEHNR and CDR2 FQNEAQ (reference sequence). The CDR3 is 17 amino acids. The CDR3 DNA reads TGTGCCAGCAGCCCCGAAAAAGAGAGGGGGTCCAATGAAAAACTGTTTTTT. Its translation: CASSPEKERGSNEKLFF. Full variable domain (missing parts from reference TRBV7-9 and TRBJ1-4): DTGVSQNPRHKITKRGQNVTFRCDPISEHNRLYWYRQTLGQGPEFLTYFQNEAQLEKSRLLSDRFSAERPKGSFSTLEIQRTEQGDSAMYLCASSPEKERGSNEKLFFGSGTQLSVL.

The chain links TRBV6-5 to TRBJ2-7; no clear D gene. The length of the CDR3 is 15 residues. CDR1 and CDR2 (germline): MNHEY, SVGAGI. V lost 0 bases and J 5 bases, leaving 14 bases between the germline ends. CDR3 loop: CASSYSSLSGNEQYF. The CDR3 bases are TGTGCCAGCAGTTACTCGTCCCTTTCCGGCAACGAGCAGTACTTC.

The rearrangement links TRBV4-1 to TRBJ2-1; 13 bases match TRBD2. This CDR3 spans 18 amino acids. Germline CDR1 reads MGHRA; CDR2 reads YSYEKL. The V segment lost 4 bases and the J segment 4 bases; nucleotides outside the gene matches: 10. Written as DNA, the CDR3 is TGCGCCAGCAGCCTAGGACTAGCGGGAGCCCTGGGTTACAATGAGCAGTTCTTC. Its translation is CASSLGLAGALGYNEQFF.

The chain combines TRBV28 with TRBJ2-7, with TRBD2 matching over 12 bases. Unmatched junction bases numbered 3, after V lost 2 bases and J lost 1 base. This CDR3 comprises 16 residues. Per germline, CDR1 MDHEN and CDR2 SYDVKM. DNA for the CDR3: TGTGCCAGCAGTTTACCGACTAGCGGGGGTTCCTACGAGCAGTACTTC. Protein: CASSLPTSGGSYEQYF.

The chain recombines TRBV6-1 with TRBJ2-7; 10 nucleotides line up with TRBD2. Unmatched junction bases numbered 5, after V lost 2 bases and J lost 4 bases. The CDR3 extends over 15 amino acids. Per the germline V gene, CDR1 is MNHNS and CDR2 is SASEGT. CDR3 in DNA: TGTGCCAGCAGTGAACCCAGCGGGAGGGGTTACGAGCAGTACTTC. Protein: CASSEPSGRGYEQYF.

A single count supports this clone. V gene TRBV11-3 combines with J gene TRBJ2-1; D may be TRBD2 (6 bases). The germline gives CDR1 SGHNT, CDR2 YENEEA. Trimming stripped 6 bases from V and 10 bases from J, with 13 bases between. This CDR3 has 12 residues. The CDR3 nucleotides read TGTGCCAGCAGGATTGGGACTGAAGAGCAGTTCTTC. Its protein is CASRIGTEEQFF.

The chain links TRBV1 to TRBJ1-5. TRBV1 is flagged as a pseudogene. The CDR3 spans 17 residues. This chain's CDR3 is CTSSQETHGGINQPQHF. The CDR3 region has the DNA TGCACCAGCAGCCAAGAAACCCACGGAGGAATCAATCAGCCCCAGCATTTT.

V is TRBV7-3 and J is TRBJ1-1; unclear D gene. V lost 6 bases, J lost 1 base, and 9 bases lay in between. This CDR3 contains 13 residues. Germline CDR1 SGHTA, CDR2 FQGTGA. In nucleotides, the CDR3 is TGTGCCAGCAGACTCGCCCCGAACACTGAAGCTTTCTTT. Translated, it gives CASRLAPNTEAFF.